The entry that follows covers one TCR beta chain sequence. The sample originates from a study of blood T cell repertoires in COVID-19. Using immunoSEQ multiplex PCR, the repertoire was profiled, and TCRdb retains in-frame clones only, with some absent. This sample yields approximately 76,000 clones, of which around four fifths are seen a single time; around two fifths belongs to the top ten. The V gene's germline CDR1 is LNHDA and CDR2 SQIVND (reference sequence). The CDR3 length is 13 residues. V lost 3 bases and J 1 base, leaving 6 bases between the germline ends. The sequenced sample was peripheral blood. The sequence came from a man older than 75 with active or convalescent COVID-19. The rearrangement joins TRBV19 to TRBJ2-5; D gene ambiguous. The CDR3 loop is CASSIRRQETQYF. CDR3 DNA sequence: TGTGCCAGTAGTATTCGTCGCCAAGAGACCCAGTACTTC.